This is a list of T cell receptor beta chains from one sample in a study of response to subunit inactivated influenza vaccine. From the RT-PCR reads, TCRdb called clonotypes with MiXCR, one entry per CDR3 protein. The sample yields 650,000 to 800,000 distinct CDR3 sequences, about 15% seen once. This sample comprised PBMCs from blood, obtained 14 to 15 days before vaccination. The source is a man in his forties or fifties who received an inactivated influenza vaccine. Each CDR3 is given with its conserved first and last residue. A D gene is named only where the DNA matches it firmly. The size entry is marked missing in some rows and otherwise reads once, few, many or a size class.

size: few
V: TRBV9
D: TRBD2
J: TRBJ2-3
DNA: TGTGCCAGCAGCGTTCGACTAGCGGGAGGGGCCCCAGATACGCAGTATTTT
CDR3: CASSVRLAGGAPDTQYF

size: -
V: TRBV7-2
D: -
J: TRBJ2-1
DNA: TGTGCCAGCAGCTTAGGACTAGTTAGGGCCTACAATGAGCAGTTCTTC
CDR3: CASSLGLVRAYNEQFF

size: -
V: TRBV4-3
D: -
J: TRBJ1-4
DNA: TGCGCCAGCAGCCAAGATCGCCTTGGAGGGAGGGGAAAACTGTTTTTT
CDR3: CASSQDRLGGRGKLFF

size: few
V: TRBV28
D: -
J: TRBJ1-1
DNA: TGTGCCAGCAGCCGGGTGGTATACATGAACACTGAAGCTTTCTTT
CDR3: CASSRVVYMNTEAFF

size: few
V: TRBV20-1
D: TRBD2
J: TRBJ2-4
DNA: TGCAGTGCGGGAGCGGGAGAGAGGGTAGCCAAAAACATTCAGTACTTC
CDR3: CSAGAGERVAKNIQYF

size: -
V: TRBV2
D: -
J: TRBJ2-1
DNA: TGTGCCAGCAGTGTCCGGGTCCGGGGTCACAATGAGCAGTTCTTC
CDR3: CASSVRVRGHNEQFF

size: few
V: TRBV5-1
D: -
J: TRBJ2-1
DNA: TGCGCCAGCAGTACAGATAATGACAATGAGCAGTTCTTC
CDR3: CASSTDNDNEQFF

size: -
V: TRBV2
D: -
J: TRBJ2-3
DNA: TGTGCCAGCAGTGTACAGGGTCGGGCAGATACGCAGTATTTT
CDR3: CASSVQGRADTQYF

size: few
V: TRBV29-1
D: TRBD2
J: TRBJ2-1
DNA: TGCAGCGTTGGGACTAGCGGGAGGGCCACGGATGAGCAGTTCTTC
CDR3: CSVGTSGRATDEQFF

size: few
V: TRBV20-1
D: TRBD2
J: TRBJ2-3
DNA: TGCAGTGCTATTGATGAGCGGGGCTTCACAGATACGCAGTATTTT
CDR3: CSAIDERGFTDTQYF

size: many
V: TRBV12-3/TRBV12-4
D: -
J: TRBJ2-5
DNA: TGTGCCAGCAGCTTAGCCGGCAGCCAAGAGACCCAGTACTTC
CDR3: CASSLAGSQETQYF

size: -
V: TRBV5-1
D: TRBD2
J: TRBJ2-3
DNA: TGCGCCAGCAGTTTGGAGCGGGGGCGCACAGATACGCAGTATTTT
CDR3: CASSLERGRTDTQYF

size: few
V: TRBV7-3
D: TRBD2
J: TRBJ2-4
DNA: TGTGCCAGCAGCTTTACTAGCGGGAATGACATTCAGTACTTC
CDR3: CASSFTSGNDIQYF

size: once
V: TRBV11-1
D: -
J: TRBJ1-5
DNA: TGTGCCAGCAGCCCTCAAATTGAGGGGCCCCAGCATTTT
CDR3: CASSPQIEGPQHF

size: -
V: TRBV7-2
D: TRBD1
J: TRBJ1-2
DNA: TGTGCCAGCAGCTTAAAATGGGACAGGGACGATGGCTACACCTTC
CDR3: CASSLKWDRDDGYTF

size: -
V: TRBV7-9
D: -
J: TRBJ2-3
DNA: TGTGCCAGCAGCTCAACTCTCACAGATACGCAGTATTTT
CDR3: CASSSTLTDTQYF

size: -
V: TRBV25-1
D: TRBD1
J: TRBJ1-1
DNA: TGTGCCAGCAGTGAGCGGCAGGGGGCCGCTGAAGCTTTCTTT
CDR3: CASSERQGAAEAFF

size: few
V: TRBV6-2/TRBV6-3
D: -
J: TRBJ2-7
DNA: TGTGCCAGCAGTTCCCCGGGCAGGGGCTACGAGCAGTACTTC
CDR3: CASSSPGRGYEQYF

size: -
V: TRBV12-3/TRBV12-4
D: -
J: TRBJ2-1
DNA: TGTGCCAGCAGGAAAGGGGTCTCCTACAATGAGCAGTTCTTC
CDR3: CASRKGVSYNEQFF

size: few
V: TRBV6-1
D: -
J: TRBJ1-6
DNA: TGTGCCAGCAGTGGGGTATTTCAGGGCCCCCTCCACTTT
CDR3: CASSGVFQGPLHF

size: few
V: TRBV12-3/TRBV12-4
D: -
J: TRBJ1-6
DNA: TGTGCCAGTAAACTGCTCTCCTATAATTCACCCCTCCACTTT
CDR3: CASKLLSYNSPLHF

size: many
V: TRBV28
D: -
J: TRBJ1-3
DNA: TGTGCCAGCAGTTCTGTGTTGGGAAACACCATATATTTT
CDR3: CASSSVLGNTIYF